This TCR beta chain was obtained from a study of T cell repertoires in cytomegalovirus infection. About the study: Public TCR beta signature analysis indicated the presence of both CMV infection and matching HLA type.

This clonotype showed up many times. The antigen remains undetermined. The study, taken as a whole, reports: CMV-specific HLA-C-restricted TCR beta clonotypes dominated the ex vivo response. CMV carriers with the relevant HLA were identified by cumulative public TCR beta family frequency.

TCRdb re-analysed the reads in MiXCR, keeping a single row per CDR3 protein. Of approximately 200,000 distinct CDR3 sequences in the sample, approximately 22% are singletons; the top ten hold roughly 20%. Specimen: CD8+ T cells from PBMCs. This TCR was recovered from a human donor in good health (CMV status not recorded). Some clones in this sample may be carry-over from other donors' samples.

The DNA of the CDR3 is TGTGCCAGCAGCTCCATCGGAGGGCAAGACTCCTACGAGCAGTACTTC. It encodes CASSSIGGQDSYEQYF. This chain uses TRBV7-2 with TRBJ2-7; TRBD2 might be the D (6 bases). The germline V and J ends were trimmed by 4 bases and 0 bases, with 16 bases remaining between them. Per the germline V gene, CDR1 is SGHTA and CDR2 is FQGNSA. This CDR3 has 16 residues. Supplemented by reference TRBV7-2 and TRBJ2-7, the full variable domain reads GAGVSQSPSNKVTEKGKDVELRCDPISGHTALYWYRQSLGQGLEFLIYFQGNSAPDKSGLPSDRFSAERTGGSVSTLTIQRTQQEDSAVYLCASSSIGGQDSYEQYFGPGTRLTVT.